These T cell receptor beta chains were read from a single sample in a study of blood T cell repertoires in COVID-19. This table comes from immunoSEQ multiplex PCR, and its TCRdb copy is limited to in-frame clones, with some not included. This repertoire shows about 200,000 clones, 88% found once; its top ten account for 5% to 8%. The sequencing input was peripheral blood. Receptor source: a woman between 40 and 50 years old who had recovered from COVID-19. CDR3s include the opening cysteine and the closing phenylalanine or tryptophan.

j_call | v_call | cdr3_aa
TRBJ2-2 | TRBV6-1 | CASSDSPAGELFF
TRBJ2-3 | TRBV24-1 | CATSRGLTTDTQYF
TRBJ2-5 | TRBV14 | CASSWTSGRVETQYF
TRBJ2-7 | TRBV19 | CATRETSGSSYEQYF
TRBJ2-7 | TRBV4-2 | CASSPEGTRTYEQYF
TRBJ2-1 | TRBV6-2/TRBV6-3 | CASSLLAGVVGDEQFF
TRBJ2-7 | TRBV12-3/TRBV12-4 | CASSSTGFYEQYF
TRBJ2-3 | TRBV30 | CAWVLPGGTQYF
TRBJ2-2 | TRBV21-1 | CASLSPPFRELFF
TRBJ2-6 | TRBV18 | CASSPGASGANVLTF
TRBJ1-5 | TRBV6-6 | CALGGASLDQPQHF
TRBJ2-2 | TRBV13 | CASSLRGPKSGSGSYTGELFF
TRBJ1-6 | TRBV7-9 | CASSPTGGSYNSPLHF
TRBJ2-7 | TRBV6-2/TRBV6-3 | CASSYSSRGLFYEQYF
TRBJ2-7 | TRBV27 | CASSPKGRGGYEQYF
TRBJ1-1 | TRBV30 | CASNGRLGTEAFF
TRBJ2-7 | TRBV19 | CASSTGLAGHSYEQYF
TRBJ2-1 | TRBV18 | CASSPKRDGGSRNEQFF
TRBJ1-2 | TRBV14 | CASSRTGTGRQVGYTF
TRBJ2-5 | TRBV5-6 | CASSVQGPYQETQYF
TRBJ1-1 | TRBV2 | CASSATGNTEAFF
TRBJ1-5 | TRBV24-1 | CATSFGGAEQPQHF
TRBJ2-7 | TRBV29-1 | CSVGQGAVTYEQYF
TRBJ1-1 | TRBV28 | CASSSAGENTEAFF
TRBJ1-2 | TRBV6-5 | CASSYPGQGSGYTF
TRBJ1-5 | TRBV21-1 | CASSKVRFLNQPQHF
TRBJ2-7 | TRBV12-3/TRBV12-4 | CASSRDSSYEQYF
TRBJ1-2 | TRBV25-1 | CASSESGEFYGYTF
TRBJ1-4 | TRBV29-1 | CSVGWGTGYEKLFF
TRBJ1-1 | TRBV25-1 | CASSDSRTIPEAFF
TRBJ2-1 | TRBV28 | CASSGSGRQGNEQFF
TRBJ2-7 | TRBV30 | CAWSPGPPSGYEQYF
TRBJ1-5 | TRBV9 | CASSAQGSNQPQHF
TRBJ2-3 | TRBV10-3 | CAISESAGADTQYF
TRBJ2-1 | TRBV2 | CASGLRGLSLGNEQFF
TRBJ1-6 | TRBV25-1 | CASSEYGDNSPLHF
TRBJ2-2 | TRBV7-7 | CASGNTGTVGGELFF
TRBJ2-7 | TRBV27 | CASSLAGDYEQYF
TRBJ1-4 | TRBV3-1/TRBV3-2 | CASSQLLNEKLFF
TRBJ2-2 | TRBV7-9 | CASTDPNGGLGTGELFF